This is a list of T cell receptor beta chains from one sample in a study of spatial heterogeneity in lung cancer. TCRdb re-called the 5' RACE reads through MiXCR, storing one row per CDR3 protein. The top ten clones hold less than 9.5% of a sample with around 26,000 distinct CDR3 sequences, roughly 9% of them seen once. The specimen comprised lung tumor tissue, sampled at surgery. The receptors shown here come from a male donor with early-stage non-small cell lung cancer. CDR3s leave out the opening cysteine and the closing phenylalanine or tryptophan. Each record gives: D gene, V gene, J gene, CDR3 protein. A D gene is named only where the DNA matches it firmly.

>NA|TRBV20-1|TRBJ1-5
SARVTPDQPQH
>TRBD2|TRBV29-1|TRBJ2-7
SVAGLAGNEQY
>NA|TRBV12-3/TRBV12-4|TRBJ1-1
ASSLRKPQNTEAF
>NA|TRBV20-1|TRBJ1-2
SATGEVGYGYT
>NA|TRBV12-5|TRBJ1-6
ASGSDRQDSPLH
>TRBD1|TRBV28|TRBJ1-6
ASSWGTGYNSPLH
>TRBD2|TRBV12-3/TRBV12-4|TRBJ2-3
ASSLSGGRDTQY
>TRBD2|TRBV6-5|TRBJ2-1
ASSYPRPGLEGHEQF
>NA|TRBV14|TRBJ2-3
ASSQGMSSRGEDTQY
>NA|TRBV14|TRBJ2-5
ASSQEPDRLLETQY
>TRBD2|TRBV6-5|TRBJ2-1
ASSSGGNEQF
>NA|TRBV5-4|TRBJ2-4
ASSGTGKNIQY
>NA|TRBV3-1|TRBJ2-1
ASSQPGSEQF
>TRBD1|TRBV20-1|TRBJ1-5
SARQGAGQPQH
>NA|TRBV12-3/TRBV12-4|TRBJ2-2
ASSPENRARQPGSYSRGELF
>NA|TRBV5-6|TRBJ2-2
ASSRANTGELF
>NA|TRBV6-2/TRBV6-3|TRBJ2-1
ASSLRSSYNEQF
>NA|TRBV5-1|TRBJ2-2
ASSWETGELF
>TRBD1|TRBV12-3/TRBV12-4|TRBJ2-4
ASSSGQQNIQY
>NA|TRBV27|TRBJ1-2
ASSSAGGGNYGYT
>TRBD2|TRBV4-1|TRBJ2-5
ASSQGGLAGGETQY
>NA|TRBV12-3/TRBV12-4|TRBJ2-1
ASSSNLYNEQF
>NA|TRBV10-3|TRBJ2-7
AISDRHASSYEQY
>TRBD1|TRBV29-1|TRBJ2-7
SVTGGNHEQY
>NA|TRBV29-1|TRBJ2-1
SVLGRQGAKNEQF
>TRBD2|TRBV5-1|TRBJ2-3
ASRWGLAADTQY
>TRBD2|TRBV20-1|TRBJ2-1
SARHPSGTSNEQF
>NA|TRBV12-3/TRBV12-4|TRBJ2-3
ASSFAQHTDTQY
>TRBD2|TRBV12-3/TRBV12-4|TRBJ2-7
ASGLAAEQY
>TRBD2|TRBV18|TRBJ2-7
ASSPRGTSGIYEQY
>TRBD1|TRBV6-5|TRBJ1-6
ASSRYVGQGTNSPLH
>NA|TRBV11-2|TRBJ2-1
ASSPPGHFYNEQF
>NA|TRBV20-1|TRBJ2-1
SASGFSNNEQF
>NA|TRBV7-6|TRBJ2-2
ASSLSPNTGELF
>NA|TRBV20-1|TRBJ2-5
SARVETQY
>NA|TRBV5-1|TRBJ2-5
ASSAVSGTKETQY
>TRBD2|TRBV7-2|TRBJ2-7
ASSSGLAGGYEQY
>TRBD1|TRBV7-6|TRBJ1-2
ASSLGTGGFGYT
>TRBD2|TRBV7-6|TRBJ2-1
ASSLTSGLNNEQF
>NA|TRBV19|TRBJ1-5
ASSPLQEPQH
>TRBD2|TRBV9|TRBJ2-5
ASSVGLALETQY
>NA|TRBV6-5|TRBJ2-4
TRRGRRFEAKNIQY
>TRBD2|TRBV27|TRBJ2-7
ASSLSGGAYYEQY